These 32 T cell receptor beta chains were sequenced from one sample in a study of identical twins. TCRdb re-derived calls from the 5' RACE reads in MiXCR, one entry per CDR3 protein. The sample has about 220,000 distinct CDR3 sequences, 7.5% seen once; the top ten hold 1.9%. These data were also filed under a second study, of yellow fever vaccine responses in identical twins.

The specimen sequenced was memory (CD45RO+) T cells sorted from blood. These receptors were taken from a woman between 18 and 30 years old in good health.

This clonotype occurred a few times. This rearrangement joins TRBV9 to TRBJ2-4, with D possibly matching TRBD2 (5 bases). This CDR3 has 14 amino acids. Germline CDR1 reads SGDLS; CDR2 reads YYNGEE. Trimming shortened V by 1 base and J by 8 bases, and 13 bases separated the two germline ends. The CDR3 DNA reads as TGTGCCAGCAGCGTATTCGGGGATGTGGACATTCAGTACTTC. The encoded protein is CASSVFGDVDIQYF.

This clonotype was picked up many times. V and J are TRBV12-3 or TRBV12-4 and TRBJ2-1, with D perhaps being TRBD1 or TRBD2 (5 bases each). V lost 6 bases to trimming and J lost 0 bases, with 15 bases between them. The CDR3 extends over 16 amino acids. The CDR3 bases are TGTGCCAGCAGCCCAGTCGGGGCCCGCTCCTACAATGAGCAGTTCTTC. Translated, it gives CASSPVGARSYNEQFF.

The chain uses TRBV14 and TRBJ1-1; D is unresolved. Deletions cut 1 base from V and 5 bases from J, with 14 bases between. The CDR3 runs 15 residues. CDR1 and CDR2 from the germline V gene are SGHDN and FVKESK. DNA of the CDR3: TGTGCCAGCAGCCAAGTGGGTCGAGGGAGTACTGAAGCTTTCTTT. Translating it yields CASSQVGRGSTEAFF. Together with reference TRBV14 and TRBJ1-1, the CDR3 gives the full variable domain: EAGVTQFPSHSVIEKGQTVTLRCDPISGHDNLYWYRRVMGKEIKFLLHFVKESKQDESGMPNNRFLAERTGGTYSTLKVQPAELEDSGVYFCASSQVGRGSTEAFFGQGTRLTVV.

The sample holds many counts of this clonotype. This CDR3 reads CASSLNQGANYGYTF. The CDR3 nucleotides are TGTGCCAGCAGCTTAAATCAGGGAGCTAACTATGGCTACACCTTC. V usage is TRBV7-2 and J usage is TRBJ1-2, with D possibly being TRBD1 (5 bases). Germline V gene sequence: CDR1 SGHTA, CDR2 FQGNSA. The CDR3 consists of 15 residues. The ends were cut back, 2 bases at V and 0 bases at J, with 10 bases in the middle.

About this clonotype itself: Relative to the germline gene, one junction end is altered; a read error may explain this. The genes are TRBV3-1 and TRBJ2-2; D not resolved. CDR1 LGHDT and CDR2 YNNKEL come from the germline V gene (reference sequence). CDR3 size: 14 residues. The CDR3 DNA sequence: TGTGCCAGCAGGGGCAAAGCGAAAACCGGGGAGCTGTTTTTT. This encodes CASRGKAKTGELFF.

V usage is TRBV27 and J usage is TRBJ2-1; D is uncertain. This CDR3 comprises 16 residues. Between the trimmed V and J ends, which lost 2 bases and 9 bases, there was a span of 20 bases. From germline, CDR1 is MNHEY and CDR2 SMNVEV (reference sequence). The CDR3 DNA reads TGTGCCAGCAGTTTAGTGAGTTGGCGGTTGAGCGCTGAGCAGTTCTTC. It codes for CASSLVSWRLSAEQFF.

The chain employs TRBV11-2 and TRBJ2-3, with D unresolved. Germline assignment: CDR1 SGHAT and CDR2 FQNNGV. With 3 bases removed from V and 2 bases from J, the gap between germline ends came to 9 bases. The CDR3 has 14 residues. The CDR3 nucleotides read TGTGCCAGCAGCTTCTTACTCGCCACAGATACGCAGTATTTT. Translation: CASSFLLATDTQYF.

The CDR3 DNA follows: TGTGCCAGCAGTTTAAACGGCCCTACCCCCAGTGAGCAGTTCTTC. Translated: CASSLNGPTPSEQFF. This sequence joins TRBV28 and TRBJ2-1; unclear D gene. Germline lookup yields CDR1 MDHEN and CDR2 SYDVKM. This CDR3 is built from 15 residues. The V end lost 2 bases, the J end lost 9 bases, and 17 bases lay between the germline ends.

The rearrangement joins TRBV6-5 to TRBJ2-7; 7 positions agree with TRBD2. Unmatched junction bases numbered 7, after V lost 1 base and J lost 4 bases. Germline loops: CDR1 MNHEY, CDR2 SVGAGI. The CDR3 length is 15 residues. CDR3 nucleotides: TGTGCCAGCAGTTACTTGGGACGGGGGGATTACGAGCAGTACTTC. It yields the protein CASSYLGRGDYEQYF.

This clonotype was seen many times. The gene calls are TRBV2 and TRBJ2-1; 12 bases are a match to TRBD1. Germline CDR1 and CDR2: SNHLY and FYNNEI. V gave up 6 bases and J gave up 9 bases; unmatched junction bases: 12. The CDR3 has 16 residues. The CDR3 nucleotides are TGTGCCAGCAGAGCGCCGGGACAGGGGGCCCACAGTGAGCAGTTCTTC. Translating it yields CASRAPGQGAHSEQFF.

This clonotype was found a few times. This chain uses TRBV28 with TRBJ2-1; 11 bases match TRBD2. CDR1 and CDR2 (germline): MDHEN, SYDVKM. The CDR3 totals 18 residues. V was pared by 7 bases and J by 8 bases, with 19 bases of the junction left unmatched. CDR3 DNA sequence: TGTGCCAGCAAAACCCCCACTAGCGGGAGTAGTGAGTGGGATGAGCAGTTCTTC. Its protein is CASKTPTSGSSEWDEQFF.

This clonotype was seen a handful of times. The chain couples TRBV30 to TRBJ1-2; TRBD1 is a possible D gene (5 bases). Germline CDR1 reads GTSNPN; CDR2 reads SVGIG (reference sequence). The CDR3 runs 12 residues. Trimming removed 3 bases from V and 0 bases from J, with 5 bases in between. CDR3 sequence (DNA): TGTGCCTGGAGACAGGCTAACTATGGCTACACCTTC. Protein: CAWRQANYGYTF.

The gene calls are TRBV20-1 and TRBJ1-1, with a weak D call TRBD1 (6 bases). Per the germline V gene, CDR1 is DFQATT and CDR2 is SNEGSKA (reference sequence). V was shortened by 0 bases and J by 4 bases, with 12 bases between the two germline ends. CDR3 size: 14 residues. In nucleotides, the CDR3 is TGCAGTGCTAGAGATCAAATAGGGGGCACTGAAGCTTTCTTT. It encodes CSARDQIGGTEAFF.

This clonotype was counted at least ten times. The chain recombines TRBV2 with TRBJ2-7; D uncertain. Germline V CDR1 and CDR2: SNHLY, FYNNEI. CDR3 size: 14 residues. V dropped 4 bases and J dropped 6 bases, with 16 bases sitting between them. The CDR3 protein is CASSVKLSASEQYF. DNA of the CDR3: TGTGCCAGCAGTGTAAAACTTTCGGCCTCCGAGCAGTACTTC.

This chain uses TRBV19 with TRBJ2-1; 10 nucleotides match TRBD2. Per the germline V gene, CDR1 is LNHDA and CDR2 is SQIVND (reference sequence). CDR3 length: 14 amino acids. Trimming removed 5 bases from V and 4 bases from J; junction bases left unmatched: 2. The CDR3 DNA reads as TGTGCCAGTAGTTCTAGCGGGAGATACAATGAGCAGTTCTTC. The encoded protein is CASSSSGRYNEQFF.

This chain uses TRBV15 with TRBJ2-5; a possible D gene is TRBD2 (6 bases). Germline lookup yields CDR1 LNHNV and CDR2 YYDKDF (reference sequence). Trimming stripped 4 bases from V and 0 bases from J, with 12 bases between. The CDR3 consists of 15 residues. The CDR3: CATSTRSGYQETQYF. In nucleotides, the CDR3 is TGTGCCACCAGCACTCGCAGCGGGTACCAAGAGACCCAGTACTTC.

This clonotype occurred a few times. In DNA, the CDR3 is TGTGCCAGCAGTGAATACGGGGTTAGCACCGGGGAGCTGTTTTTT. Translating it yields CASSEYGVSTGELFF. This chain joins TRBV9 and TRBJ2-2; TRBD2 is a possible D gene (5 bases). Germline CDR1 and CDR2: SGDLS and YYNGEE. The CDR3 length is 15 residues. With 5 bases removed from V and 4 bases from J, the gap between germline ends came to 15 bases.

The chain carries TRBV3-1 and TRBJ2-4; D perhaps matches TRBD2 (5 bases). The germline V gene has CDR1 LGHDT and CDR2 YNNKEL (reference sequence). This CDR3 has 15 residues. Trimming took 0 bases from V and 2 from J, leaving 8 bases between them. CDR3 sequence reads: CASSQDAGTKNIQYF. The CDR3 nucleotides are TGTGCCAGCAGCCAAGATGCGGGTACCAAAAACATTCAGTACTTC.

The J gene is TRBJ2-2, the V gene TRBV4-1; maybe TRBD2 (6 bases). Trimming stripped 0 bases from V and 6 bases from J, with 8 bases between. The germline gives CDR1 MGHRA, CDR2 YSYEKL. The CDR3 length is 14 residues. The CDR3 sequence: CASSQEEGAGELFF. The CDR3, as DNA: TGCGCCAGCAGCCAAGAGGAGGGCGCCGGGGAGCTGTTTTTT.

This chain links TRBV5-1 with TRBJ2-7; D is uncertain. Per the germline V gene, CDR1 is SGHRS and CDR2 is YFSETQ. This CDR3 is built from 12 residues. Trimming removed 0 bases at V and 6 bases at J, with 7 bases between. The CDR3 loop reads CASSLGYAEQYF. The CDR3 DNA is TGCGCCAGCAGCTTGGGGTACGCCGAGCAGTACTTC.

In nucleotides, the CDR3 is TGCAGTGCTAAGCGGCGGGGGGTAAGAAACTACGAGCAGTACTTC. Its protein is CSAKRRGVRNYEQYF. This rearrangement joins TRBV20-1 to TRBJ2-7, with 8 bases matching TRBD2. The CDR3 contains 15 residues. Germline CDR1 and CDR2: DFQATT and SNEGSKA (reference sequence). J lost 3 bases, V lost 4 bases, and 11 bases had no gene match.

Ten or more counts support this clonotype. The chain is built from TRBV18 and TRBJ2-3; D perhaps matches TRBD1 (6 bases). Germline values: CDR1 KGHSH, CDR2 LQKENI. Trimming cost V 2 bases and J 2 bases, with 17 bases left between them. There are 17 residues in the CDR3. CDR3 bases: TGTGCCAGCTCACCAAGGGGACAAAGGGCCCCCACAGATACGCAGTATTTT. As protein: CASSPRGQRAPTDTQYF. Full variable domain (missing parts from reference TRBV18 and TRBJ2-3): NAGVMQNPRHLVRRRGQEARLRCSPMKGHSHVYWYRQLPEEGLKFMVYLQKENIIDESGMPKERFSAEFPKEGPSILRIQQVVRGDSAAYFCASSPRGQRAPTDTQYFGPGTRLTVL.

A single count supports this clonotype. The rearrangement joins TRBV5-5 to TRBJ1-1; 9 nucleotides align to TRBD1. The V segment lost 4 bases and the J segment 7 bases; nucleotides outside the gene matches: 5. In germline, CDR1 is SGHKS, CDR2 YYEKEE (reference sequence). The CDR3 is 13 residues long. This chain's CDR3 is CASSPGTGIEAFF. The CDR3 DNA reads TGTGCCAGCAGCCCCGGGACAGGGATTGAAGCTTTCTTT.

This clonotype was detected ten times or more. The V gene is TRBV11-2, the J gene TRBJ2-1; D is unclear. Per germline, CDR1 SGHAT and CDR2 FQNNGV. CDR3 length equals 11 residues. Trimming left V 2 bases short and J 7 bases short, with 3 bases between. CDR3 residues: CASSLKNEQFF. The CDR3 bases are TGTGCCAGCAGCTTAAAGAATGAGCAGTTCTTC.

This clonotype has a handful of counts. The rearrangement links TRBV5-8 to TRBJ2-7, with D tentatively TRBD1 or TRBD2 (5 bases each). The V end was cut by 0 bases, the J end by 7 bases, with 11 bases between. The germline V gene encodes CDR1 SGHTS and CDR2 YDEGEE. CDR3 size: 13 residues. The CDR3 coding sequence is TGTGCCAGCAGCTTGGACGGGACGTGGGAGCAGTACTTC. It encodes CASSLDGTWEQYF.

CDR3 amino acids: CASSTGTGVGELFF. The CDR3 DNA reads as TGTGCCAGCAGTACCGGGACAGGGGTCGGGGAGCTGTTTTTT. The rearrangement links TRBV27 to TRBJ2-2; 10 bases align to TRBD1. CDR1 is MNHEY, CDR2 SMNVEV, per germline (reference sequence). After removal of 5 bases from V and 7 bases from J, the junction contained 4 bases not matched to a gene. CDR3 length: 14 amino acids.

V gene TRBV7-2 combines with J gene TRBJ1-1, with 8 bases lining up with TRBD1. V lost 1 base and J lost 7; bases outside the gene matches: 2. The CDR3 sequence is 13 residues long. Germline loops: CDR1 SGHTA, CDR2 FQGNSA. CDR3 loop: CASSLDRGIEAFF. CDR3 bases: TGTGCCAGCAGCTTAGACAGGGGGATTGAAGCTTTCTTT. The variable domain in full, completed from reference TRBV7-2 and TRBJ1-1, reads GAGVSQSPSNKVTEKGKDVELRCDPISGHTALYWYRQSLGQGLEFLIYFQGNSAPDKSGLPSDRFSAERTGGSVSTLTIQRTQQEDSAVYLCASSLDRGIEAFFGQGTRLTVV.

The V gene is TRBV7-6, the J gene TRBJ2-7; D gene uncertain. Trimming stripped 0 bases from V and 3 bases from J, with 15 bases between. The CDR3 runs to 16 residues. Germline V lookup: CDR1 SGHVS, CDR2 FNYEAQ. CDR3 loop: CASSLAGPGPNYEQYF. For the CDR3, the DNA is TGTGCCAGCAGCTTAGCGGGTCCAGGTCCCAACTACGAGCAGTACTTC.

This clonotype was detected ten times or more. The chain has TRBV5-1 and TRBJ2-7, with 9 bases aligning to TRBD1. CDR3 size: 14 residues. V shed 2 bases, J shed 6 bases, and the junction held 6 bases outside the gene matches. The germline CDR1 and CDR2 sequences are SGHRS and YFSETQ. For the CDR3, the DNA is TGCGCCAGCAGCTTCCGGGACAGGGCAGGCGAGCAGTACTTC. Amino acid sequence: CASSFRDRAGEQYF.

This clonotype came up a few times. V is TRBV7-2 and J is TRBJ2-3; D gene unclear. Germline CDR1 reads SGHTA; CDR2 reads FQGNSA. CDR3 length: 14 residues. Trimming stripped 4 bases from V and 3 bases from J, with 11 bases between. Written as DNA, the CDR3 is TGTGCCAGCAGCTCACATCAAGGAACAGATACGCAGTATTTT. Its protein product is CASSSHQGTDTQYF.

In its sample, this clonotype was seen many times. The CDR3 is CASSLEGGLQNEQFF. The CDR3 bases are TGTGCCAGCAGCTTAGAAGGCGGGCTCCAAAATGAGCAGTTCTTC. The V call is TRBV7-2, the J call TRBJ2-1; possibly TRBD2 for D (5 bases). This CDR3 is 15 amino acids long. The germline CDR1 and CDR2 sequences are SGHTA and FQGNSA. The V end was cut by 1 base, the J end by 7 bases, with 14 bases between.

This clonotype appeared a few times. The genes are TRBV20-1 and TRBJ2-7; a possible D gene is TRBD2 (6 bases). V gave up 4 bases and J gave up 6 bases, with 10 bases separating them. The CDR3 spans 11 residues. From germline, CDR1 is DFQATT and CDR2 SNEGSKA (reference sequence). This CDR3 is CSANRRGEQYF. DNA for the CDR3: TGCAGTGCTAACCGGCGGGGCGAGCAGTACTTC.